Sequencing of this T cell receptor (beta chain) was carried out in a study of blood T cell repertoires in COVID-19. Study overall: Samples came from the United States, Italy and Spain, spanning acute and convalescent COVID-19.

The germline V gene encodes CDR1 SGHRS and CDR2 YFSETQ. CDR3 length equals 13 residues. Losses at the gene ends were 4 bases for V and 8 bases for J; bases not matched to a gene: 5. The protocol was immunoSEQ multiplex PCR, while the TCRdb copy is restricted to in-frame clones and leaves out a portion. The sample consists of roughly 120,000 clones, 75% to 85% of them appearing once. This sequence was found in a woman aged 55-70 years with acute or convalescent COVID-19. V usage is TRBV5-1 and J usage is TRBJ2-2, with 7 bases lining up with TRBD2. The sample comprised peripheral blood. The CDR3 coding sequence is TGCGCCAGCAGCCCATCGGGAGGAGGGGAGCTGTTTTTT. Translating gives CASSPSGGGELFF.